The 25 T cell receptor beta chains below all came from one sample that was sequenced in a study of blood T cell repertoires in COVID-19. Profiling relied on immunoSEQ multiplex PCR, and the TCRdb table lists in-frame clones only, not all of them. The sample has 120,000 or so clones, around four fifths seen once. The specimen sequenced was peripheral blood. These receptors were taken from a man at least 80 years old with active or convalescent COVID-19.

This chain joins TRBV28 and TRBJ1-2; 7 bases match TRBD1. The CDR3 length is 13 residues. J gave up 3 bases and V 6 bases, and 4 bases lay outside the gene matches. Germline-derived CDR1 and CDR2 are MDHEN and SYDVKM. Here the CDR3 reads CASSLGTDYGYTF. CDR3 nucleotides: TGTGCCAGCAGCCTCGGGACAGACTATGGCTACACCTTC.

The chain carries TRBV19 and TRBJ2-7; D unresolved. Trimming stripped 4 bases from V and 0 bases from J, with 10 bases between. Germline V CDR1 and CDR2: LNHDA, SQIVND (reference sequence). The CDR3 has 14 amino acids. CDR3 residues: CASSTRLFSYEQYF. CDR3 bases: TGTGCCAGTAGTACCAGACTGTTCTCCTACGAGCAGTACTTC.

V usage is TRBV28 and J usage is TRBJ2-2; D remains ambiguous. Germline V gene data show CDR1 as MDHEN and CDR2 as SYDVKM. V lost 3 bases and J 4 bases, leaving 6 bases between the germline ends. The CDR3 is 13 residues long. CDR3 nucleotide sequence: TGTGCCAGCAGTTTTGTGGCCACCGGGGAGCTGTTTTTT. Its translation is CASSFVATGELFF.

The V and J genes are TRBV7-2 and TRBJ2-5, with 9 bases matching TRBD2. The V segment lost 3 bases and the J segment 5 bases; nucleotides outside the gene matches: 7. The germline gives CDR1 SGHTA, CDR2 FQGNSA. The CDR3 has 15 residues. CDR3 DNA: TGTGCCAGCAGCTTCGGGACTAGCAATACGGAGACCCAGTACTTC. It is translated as CASSFGTSNTETQYF.

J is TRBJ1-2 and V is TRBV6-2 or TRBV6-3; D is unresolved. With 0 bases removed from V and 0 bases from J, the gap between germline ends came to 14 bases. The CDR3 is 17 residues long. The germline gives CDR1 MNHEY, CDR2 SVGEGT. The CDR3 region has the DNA TGTGCCAGCAGTTACTCCAGAGCACAGCTACCTAACTATGGCTACACCTTC. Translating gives CASSYSRAQLPNYGYTF.

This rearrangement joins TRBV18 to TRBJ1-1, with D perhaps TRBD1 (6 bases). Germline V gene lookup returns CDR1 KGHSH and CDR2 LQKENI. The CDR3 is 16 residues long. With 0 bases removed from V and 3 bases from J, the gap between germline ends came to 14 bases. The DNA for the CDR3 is TGTGCCAGCTCACCACCGTTAGGGGGTGGGTACACTGAAGCTTTCTTT. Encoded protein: CASSPPLGGGYTEAFF.

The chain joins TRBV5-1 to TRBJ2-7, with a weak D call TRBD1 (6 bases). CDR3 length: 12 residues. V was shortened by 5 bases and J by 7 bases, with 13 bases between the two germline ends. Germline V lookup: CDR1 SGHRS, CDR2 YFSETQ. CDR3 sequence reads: CASRTQGREQYF. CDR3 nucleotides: TGCGCCAGCAGGACACAGGGTCGGGAGCAGTACTTC.

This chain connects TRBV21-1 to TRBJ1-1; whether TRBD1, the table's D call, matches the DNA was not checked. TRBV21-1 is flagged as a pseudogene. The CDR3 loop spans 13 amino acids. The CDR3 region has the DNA TGTGCCCCCACGGGGACAACGAACACTGAAGCTTTCTTT. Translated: CAPTGTTNTEAFF.

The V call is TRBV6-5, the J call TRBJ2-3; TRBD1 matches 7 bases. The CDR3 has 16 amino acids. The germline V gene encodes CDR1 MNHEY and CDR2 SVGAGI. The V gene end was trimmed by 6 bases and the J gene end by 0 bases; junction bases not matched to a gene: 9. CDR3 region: CASSYTSGGSTDTQYF. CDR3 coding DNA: TGTGCCAGCAGCTACACGTCAGGGGGAAGCACAGATACGCAGTATTTT.

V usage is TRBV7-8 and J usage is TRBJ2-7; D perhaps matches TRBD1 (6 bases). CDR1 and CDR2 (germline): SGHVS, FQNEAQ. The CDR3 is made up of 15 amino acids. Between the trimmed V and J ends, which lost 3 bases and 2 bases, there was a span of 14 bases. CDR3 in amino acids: CASSFGQGMTYEQYF. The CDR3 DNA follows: TGTGCCAGCAGCTTCGGGCAGGGGATGACCTACGAGCAGTACTTC.

The CDR3 DNA follows: TGTGCCAGCAGCTCCCGAGTGAACACTGAAGCTTTCTTT. It encodes CASSSRVNTEAFF. The gene calls are TRBV7-2 and TRBJ1-1; no clear D gene. The CDR3 runs to 13 residues. The V gene's germline CDR1 is SGHTA and CDR2 FQGNSA. Trimming removed 4 bases from V and 0 bases from J, with 6 bases in between.

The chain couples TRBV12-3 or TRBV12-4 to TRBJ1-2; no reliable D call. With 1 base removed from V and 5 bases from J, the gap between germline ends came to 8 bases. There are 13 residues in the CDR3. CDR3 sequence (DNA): TGTGCCAGCAGTTTAGACTACATTTATGGCTACACCTTC. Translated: CASSLDYIYGYTF.

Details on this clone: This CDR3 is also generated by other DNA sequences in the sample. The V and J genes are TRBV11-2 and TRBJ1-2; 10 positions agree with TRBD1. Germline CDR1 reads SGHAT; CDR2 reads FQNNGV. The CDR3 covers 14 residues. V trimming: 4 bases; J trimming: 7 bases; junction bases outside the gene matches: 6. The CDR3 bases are TGTGCCAGCAGCTCACGGACAGGGGGATTTGGCTACACCTTC. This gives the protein CASSSRTGGFGYTF.

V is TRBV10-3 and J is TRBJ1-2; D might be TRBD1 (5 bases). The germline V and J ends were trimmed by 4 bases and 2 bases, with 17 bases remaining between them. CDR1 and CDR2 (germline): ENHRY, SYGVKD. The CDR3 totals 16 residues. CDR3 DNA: TGTGCCATCAGTGCCGGCTTGACAGAGGAGAACTATGGCTACACCTTC. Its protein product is CAISAGLTEENYGYTF.

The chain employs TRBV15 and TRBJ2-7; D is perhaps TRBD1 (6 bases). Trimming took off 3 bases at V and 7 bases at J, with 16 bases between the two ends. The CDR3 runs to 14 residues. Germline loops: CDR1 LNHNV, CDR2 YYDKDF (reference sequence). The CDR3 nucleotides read TGTGCCACCAGCAGCAGAGGACAGACGGAGGAGCAGTACTTC. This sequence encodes CATSSRGQTEEQYF.

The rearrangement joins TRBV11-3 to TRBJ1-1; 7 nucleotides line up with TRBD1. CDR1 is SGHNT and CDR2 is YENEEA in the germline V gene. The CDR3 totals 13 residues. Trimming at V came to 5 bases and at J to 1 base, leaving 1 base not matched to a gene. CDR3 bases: TGTGCCAGCAGCAGGACAGGGAACACTGAAGCTTTCTTT. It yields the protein CASSRTGNTEAFF.

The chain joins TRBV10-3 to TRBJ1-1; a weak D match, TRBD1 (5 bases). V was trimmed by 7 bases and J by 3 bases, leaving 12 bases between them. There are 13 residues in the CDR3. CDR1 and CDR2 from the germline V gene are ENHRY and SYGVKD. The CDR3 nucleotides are TGTGCCATCATTAGGGGCATGGACACTGAAGCTTTCTTT. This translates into CAIIRGMDTEAFF.

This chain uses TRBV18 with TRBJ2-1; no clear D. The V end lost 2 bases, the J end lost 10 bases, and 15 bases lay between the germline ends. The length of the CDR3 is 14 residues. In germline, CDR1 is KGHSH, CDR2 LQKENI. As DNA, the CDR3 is TGTGCCAGCTCACCAAGGCCACCATCCAGGGAGCAGTTCTTC. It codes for CASSPRPPSREQFF.

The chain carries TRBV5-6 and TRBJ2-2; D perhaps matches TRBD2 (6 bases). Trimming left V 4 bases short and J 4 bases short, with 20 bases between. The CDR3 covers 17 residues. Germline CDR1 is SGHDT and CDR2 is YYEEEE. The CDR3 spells CASSGILREAITGELFF. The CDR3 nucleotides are TGTGCCAGCAGCGGGATCCTTAGGGAGGCGATCACCGGGGAGCTGTTTTTT.

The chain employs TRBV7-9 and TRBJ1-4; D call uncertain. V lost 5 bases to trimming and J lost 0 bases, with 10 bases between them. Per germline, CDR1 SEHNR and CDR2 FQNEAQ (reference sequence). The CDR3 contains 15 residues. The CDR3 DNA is TGTGCCAGCAGCGACACCCAGGCAACTAATGAAAAACTGTTTTTT. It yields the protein CASSDTQATNEKLFF. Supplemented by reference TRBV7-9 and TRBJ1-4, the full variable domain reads DTGVSQNPRHKITKRGQNVTFRCDPISEHNRLYWYRQTLGQGPEFLTYFQNEAQLEKSRLLSDRFSAERPKGSFSTLEIQRTEQGDSAMYLCASSDTQATNEKLFFGSGTQLSVL.

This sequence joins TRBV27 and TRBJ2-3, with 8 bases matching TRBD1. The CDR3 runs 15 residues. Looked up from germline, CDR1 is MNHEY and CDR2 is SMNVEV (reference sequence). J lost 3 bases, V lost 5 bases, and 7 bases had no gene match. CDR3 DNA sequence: TGTGCCAGCAGTGAAGGGGACAGGATTACAGATACGCAGTATTTT. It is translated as CASSEGDRITDTQYF.

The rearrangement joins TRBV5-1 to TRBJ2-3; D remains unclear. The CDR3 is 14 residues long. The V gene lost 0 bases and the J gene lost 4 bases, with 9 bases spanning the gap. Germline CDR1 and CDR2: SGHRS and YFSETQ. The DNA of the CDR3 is TGCGCCAGCAGCTTGGTGGGTAGCCCAGATACGCAGTATTTT. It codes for CASSLVGSPDTQYF.

The DNA for the CDR3 is TGTGCCAGTAGTGCTTACAGGGAATCCGAAGCTTTCTTT. Translating gives CASSAYRESEAFF. The chain carries TRBV19 and TRBJ1-1, with a possible D match to TRBD1 (6 bases). V dropped 5 bases and J dropped 8 bases, with 15 bases sitting between them. The CDR3 consists of 13 residues. CDR1 is LNHDA and CDR2 is SQIVND in the germline V gene (reference sequence).

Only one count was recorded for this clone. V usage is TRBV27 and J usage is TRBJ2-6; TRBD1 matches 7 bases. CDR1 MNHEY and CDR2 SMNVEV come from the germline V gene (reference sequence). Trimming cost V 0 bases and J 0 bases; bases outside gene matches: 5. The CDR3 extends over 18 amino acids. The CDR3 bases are TGTGCCAGCAGTTTATCTGGAAGGGGGCACTCTGGGGCCAACGTCCTGACTTTC. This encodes CASSLSGRGHSGANVLTF.

Here the CDR3 DNA reads TGCGCCAGCAGCCTACATAACTCTGGGGCCAACGTCCTGACTTTC. Translating it yields CASSLHNSGANVLTF. The rearrangement links TRBV4-3 to TRBJ2-6; the D is unclear. Germline V gene data show CDR1 as LGHNA and CDR2 as YSLEER. CDR3 length: 15 residues. Deletions cut 4 bases from V and 0 bases from J, with 7 bases between.